This TCR beta chain is drawn from a study of T cell responses to AZD1222 COVID-19 vaccine. Study conclusions and caveats: Sampling captured repertoires only after the peak T cell response.

CDR1 is SGDLS and CDR2 is YYNGEE in the germline V gene. Trimming shortened V by 3 bases and J by 9 bases, and 18 bases separated the two germline ends. CDR3 length: 14 residues. The assay was immunoSEQ multiplex PCR, and TCRdb's table has in-frame clones only and misses some. Here the sample spans some 190,000 clones, 92% being singletons. About this clone itself: Its antigen is not identified.

Sequencing used peripheral blood, obtained on day 0 of AZD1222 vaccination. The gene calls are TRBV9 and TRBJ1-1; D is unresolved. This TCR was sampled from an adult in good health. CDR3 in DNA: TGTGCCAGCAGCGAAATATCGGGCCATATTCAAGCTTTCTTT. This encodes CASSEISGHIQAFF.